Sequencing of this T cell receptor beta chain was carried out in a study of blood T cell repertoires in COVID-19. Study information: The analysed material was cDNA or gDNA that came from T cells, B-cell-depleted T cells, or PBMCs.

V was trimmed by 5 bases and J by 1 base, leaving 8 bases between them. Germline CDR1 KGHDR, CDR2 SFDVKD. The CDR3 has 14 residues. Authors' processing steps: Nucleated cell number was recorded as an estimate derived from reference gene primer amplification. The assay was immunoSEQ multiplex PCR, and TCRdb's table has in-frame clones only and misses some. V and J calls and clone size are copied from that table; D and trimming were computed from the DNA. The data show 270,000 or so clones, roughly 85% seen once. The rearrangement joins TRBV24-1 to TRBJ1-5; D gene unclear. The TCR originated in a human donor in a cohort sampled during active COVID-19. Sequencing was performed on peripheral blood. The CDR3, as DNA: TGTGCCACCAGTGTCGACGGGAGCAATCAGCCCCAGCATTTT. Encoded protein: CATSVDGSNQPQHF.